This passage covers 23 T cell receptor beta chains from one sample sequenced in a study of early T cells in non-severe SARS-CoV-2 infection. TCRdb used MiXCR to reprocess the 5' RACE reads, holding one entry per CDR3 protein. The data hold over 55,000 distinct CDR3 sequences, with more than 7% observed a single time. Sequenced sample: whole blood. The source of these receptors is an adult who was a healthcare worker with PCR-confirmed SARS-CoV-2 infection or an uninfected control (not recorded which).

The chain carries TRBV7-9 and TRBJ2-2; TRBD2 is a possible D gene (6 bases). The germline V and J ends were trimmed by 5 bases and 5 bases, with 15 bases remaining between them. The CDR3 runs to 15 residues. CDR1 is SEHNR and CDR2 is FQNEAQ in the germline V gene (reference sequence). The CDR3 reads CASSRALARTGELFF. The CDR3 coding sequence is TGTGCCAGCAGCCGAGCCCTAGCGCGGACCGGGGAGCTGTTTTTT. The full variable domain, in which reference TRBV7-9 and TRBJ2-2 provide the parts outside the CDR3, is DTGVSQNPRHKITKRGQNVTFRCDPISEHNRLYWYRQTLGQGPEFLTYFQNEAQLEKSRLLSDRFSAERPKGSFSTLEIQRTEQGDSAMYLCASSRALARTGELFFGEGSRLTVL.

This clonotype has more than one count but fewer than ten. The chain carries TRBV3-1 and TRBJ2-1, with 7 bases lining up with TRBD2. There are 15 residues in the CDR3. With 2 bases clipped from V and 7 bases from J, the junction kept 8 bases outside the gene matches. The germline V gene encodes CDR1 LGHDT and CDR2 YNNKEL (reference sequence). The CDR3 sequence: CASSQRASGRNEQFF. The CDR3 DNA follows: TGTGCCAGCAGCCAAAGGGCTAGCGGTAGGAATGAGCAGTTCTTC.

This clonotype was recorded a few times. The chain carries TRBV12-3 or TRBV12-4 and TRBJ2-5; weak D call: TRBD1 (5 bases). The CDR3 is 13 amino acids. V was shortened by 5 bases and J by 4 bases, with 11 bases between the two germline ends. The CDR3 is CASSLGALETQYF. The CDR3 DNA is TGTGCCAGCAGTCTAGGGGCTCTAGAGACCCAGTACTTC.

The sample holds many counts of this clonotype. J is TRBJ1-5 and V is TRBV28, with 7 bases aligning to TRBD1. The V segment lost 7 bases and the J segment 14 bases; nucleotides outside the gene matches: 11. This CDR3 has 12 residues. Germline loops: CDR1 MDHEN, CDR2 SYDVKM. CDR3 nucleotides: TGTGCCAGCACCCTTCGACAGGGCGAAAAGCATTTT. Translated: CASTLRQGEKHF.

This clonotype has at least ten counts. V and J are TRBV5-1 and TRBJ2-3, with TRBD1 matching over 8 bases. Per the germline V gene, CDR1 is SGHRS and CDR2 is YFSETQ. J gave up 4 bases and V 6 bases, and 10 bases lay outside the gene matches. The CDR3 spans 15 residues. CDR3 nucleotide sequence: TGCGCCAGCACCGATACAGGGGGATCGTCAGATACGCAGTATTTT. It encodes CASTDTGGSSDTQYF. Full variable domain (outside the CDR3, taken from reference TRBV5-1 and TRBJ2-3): KAGVTQTPRYLIKTRGQQVTLSCSPISGHRSVSWYQQTPGQGLQFLFEYFSETQRNKGNFPGRFSGRQFSNSRSEMNVSTLELGDSALYLCASTDTGGSSDTQYFGPGTRLTVL.

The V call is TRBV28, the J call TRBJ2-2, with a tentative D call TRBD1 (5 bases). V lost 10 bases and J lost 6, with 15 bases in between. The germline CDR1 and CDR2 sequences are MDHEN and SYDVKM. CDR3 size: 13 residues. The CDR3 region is CATQGPAAGELFF. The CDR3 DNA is TGTGCCACCCAGGGTCCGGCCGCCGGGGAGCTGTTTTTT.

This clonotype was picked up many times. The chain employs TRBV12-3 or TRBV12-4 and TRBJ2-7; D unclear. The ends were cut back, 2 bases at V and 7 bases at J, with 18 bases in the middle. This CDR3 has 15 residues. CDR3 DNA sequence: TGTGCCAGCAGTTTACAGACGGGCTCCAGATCAGAGCAGTACTTC. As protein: CASSLQTGSRSEQYF.

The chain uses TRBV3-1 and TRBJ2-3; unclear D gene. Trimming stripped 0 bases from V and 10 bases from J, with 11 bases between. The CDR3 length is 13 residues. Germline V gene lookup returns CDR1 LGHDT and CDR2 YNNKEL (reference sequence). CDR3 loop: CASSQEPFGPQYF. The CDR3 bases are TGTGCCAGCAGCCAAGAGCCCTTTGGGCCGCAGTATTTT.

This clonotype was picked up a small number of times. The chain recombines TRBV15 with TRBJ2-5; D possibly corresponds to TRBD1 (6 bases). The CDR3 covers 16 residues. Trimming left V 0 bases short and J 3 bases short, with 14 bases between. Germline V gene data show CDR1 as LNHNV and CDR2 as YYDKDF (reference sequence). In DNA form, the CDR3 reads TGTGCCACCAGCAGAGAAAACAGGGCGAGGGAAGAGACCCAGTACTTC. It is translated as CATSRENRAREETQYF.

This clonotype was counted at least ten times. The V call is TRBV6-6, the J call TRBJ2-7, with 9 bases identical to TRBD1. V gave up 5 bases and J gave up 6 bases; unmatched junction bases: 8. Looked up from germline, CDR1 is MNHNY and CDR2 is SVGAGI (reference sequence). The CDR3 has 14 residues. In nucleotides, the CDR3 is TGTGCCAGCAGTGCCCGGGACAGGGTGGGCGAGCAGTACTTC. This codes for CASSARDRVGEQYF.

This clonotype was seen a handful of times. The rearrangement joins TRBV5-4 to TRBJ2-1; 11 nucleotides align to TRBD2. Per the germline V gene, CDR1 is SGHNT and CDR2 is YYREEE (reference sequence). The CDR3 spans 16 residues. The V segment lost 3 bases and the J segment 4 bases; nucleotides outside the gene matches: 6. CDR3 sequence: CASSSPSGRSYNEQFF. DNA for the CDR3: TGTGCCAGCAGCTCCCCTAGCGGGAGGTCGTACAATGAGCAGTTCTTC. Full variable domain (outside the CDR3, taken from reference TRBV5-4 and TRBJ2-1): ETGVTQSPTHLIKTRGQQVTLRCSSQSGHNTVSWYQQALGQGPQFIFQYYREEENGRGNFPPRFSGLQFPNYSSELNVNALELDDSALYLCASSSPSGRSYNEQFFGPGTRLTVL.

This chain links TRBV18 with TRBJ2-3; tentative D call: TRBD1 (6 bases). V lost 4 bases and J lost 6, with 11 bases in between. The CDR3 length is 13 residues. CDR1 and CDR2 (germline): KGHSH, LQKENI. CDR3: CASSQGVSDTQYF. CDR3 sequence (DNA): TGTGCCAGCTCACAGGGGGTTTCGGATACGCAGTATTTT.

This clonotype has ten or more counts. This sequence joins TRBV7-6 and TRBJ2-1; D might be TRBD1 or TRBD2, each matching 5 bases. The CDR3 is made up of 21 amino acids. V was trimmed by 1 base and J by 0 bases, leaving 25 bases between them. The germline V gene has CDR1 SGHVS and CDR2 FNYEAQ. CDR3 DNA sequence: TGTGCCAGCAGCTTAGGTCCGCCAAGTGGTAGCGCCAGGGCCTCCTACAATGAGCAGTTCTTC. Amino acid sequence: CASSLGPPSGSARASYNEQFF. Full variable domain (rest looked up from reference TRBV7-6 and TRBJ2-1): GAGVSQSPRYKVTKRGQDVALRCDPISGHVSLYWYRQALGQGPEFLTYFNYEAQQDKSGLPNDRFSAERPEGSISTLTIQRTEQRDSAMYRCASSLGPPSGSARASYNEQFFGPGTRLTVL.

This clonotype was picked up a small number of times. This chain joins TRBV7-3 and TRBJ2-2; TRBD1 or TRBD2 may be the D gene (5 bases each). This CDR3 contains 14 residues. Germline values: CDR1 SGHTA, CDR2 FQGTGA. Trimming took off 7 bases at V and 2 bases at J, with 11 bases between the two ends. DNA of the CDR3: TGTGCCAGCAACCCGGGACCCAACACCGGGGAGCTGTTTTTT. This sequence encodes CASNPGPNTGELFF. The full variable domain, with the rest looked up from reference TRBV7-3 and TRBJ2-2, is GAGVSQTPSNKVTEKGKYVELRCDPISGHTALYWYRQSLGQGPEFLIYFQGTGAADDSGLPNDRFFAVRPEGSVSTLKIQRTERGDSAVYLCASNPGPNTGELFFGEGSRLTVL.

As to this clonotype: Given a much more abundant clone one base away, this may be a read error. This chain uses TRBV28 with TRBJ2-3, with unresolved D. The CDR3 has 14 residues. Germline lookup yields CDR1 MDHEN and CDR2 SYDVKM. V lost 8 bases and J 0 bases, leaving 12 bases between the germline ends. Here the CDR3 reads CASRAGTSTDTQYF. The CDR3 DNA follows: TGTGCCAGCCGGGCAGGAACGAGCACAGATACGCAGTATTTT.

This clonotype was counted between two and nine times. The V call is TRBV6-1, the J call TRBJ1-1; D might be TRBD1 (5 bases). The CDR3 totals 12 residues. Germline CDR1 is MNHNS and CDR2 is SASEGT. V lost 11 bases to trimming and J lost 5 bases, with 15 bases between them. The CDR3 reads CAGRTFGTEAFF. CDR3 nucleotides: TGTGCCGGTAGGACATTCGGGACTGAAGCTTTCTTT.

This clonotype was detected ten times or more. CDR3 coding DNA: TGTGCCACCAGCAGAGCCGGCGGCGTGACCTACGAGCAGTACTTC. It yields the protein CATSRAGGVTYEQYF. This rearrangement joins TRBV15 to TRBJ2-7; D gene ambiguous. Germline V gene lookup returns CDR1 LNHNV and CDR2 YYDKDF (reference sequence). CDR3 size: 15 residues. The germline V and J ends were trimmed by 1 base and 2 bases, with 12 bases remaining between them. Drawing the rest from reference TRBV15 and TRBJ2-7, the complete variable domain is DAMVIQNPRYQVTQFGKPVTLSCSQTLNHNVMYWYQQKSSQAPKLLFHYYDKDFNNEADTPDNFQSRRPNTSFCFLDIRSPGLGDTAMYLCATSRAGGVTYEQYFGPGTRLTVT.

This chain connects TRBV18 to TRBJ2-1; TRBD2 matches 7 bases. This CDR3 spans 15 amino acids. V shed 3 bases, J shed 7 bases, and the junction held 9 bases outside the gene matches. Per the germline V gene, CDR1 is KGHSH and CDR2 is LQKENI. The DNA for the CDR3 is TGTGCCAGCTCACCGTTGCGGGAGACCCGGAATGAGCAGTTCTTC. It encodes CASSPLRETRNEQFF.

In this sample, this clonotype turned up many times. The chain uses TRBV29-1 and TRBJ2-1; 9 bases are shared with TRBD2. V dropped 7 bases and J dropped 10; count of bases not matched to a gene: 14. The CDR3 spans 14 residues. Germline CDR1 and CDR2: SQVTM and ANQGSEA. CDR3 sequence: CSALGGIAGDEQFF. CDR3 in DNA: TGCAGCGCCCTAGGGGGGATAGCGGGAGACGAGCAGTTCTTC.

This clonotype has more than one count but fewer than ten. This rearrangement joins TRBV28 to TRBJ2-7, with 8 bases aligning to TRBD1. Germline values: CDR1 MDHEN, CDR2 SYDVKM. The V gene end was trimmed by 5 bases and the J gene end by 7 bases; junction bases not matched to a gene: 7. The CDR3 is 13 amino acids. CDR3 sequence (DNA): TGTGCCAGCAGTCCGGACAGGGTGAGGGAGCAGTACTTC. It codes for CASSPDRVREQYF.

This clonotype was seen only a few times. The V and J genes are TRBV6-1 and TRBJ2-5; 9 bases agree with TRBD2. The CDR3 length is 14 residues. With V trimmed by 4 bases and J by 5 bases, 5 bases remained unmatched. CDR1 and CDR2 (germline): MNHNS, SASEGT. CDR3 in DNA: TGTGCCAGCAGTGTTAGCGGGAGAACGGAGACCCAGTACTTC. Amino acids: CASSVSGRTETQYF.

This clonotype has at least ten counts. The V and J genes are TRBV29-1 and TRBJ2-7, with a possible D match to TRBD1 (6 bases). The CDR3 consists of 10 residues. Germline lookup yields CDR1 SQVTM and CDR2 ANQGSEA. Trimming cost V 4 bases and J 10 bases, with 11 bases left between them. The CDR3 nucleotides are TGCAGCGTTGGACAGGATCCCCAGTACTTC. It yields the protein CSVGQDPQYF.

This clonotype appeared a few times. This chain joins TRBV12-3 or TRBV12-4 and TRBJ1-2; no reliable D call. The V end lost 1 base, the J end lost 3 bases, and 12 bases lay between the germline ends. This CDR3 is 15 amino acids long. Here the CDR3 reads CASSLGFSGYYGYTF. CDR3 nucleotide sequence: TGTGCCAGCAGTTTAGGGTTTTCTGGGTACTATGGCTACACCTTC.